This T cell receptor (beta chain) originates from a study of cytomegalovirus exposure and HLA in healthy donors. Study overall: T cells numbering about 179 million yielded approximately 120 million unique TCR beta sequences in an earlier analysis. Study findings and constraints: The authors later linked a missense DCLRE1C variant to TCR beta V- and J-gene trimming. Both high specificity and high sensitivity reportedly marked the classifier's diagnosis of cytomegalovirus status.

The CDR3 is 13 residues long. Trimming removed 4 bases from V and 2 bases from J; junction bases left unmatched: 1. Germline CDR1 and CDR2: SGHVS and FNYEAQ. The PCR had 60 Vbeta and 13 Jbeta primers. Generated by immunoSEQ multiplex PCR, the TCRdb table keeps only in-frame clones and is missing some. Of 110,000 or so clones in the sample, about four fifths were seen once. Regarding this clone: Its antigen is unknown.

The chain recombines TRBV7-6 with TRBJ1-1; 7 bases line up with TRBD1. The origin of this receptor is a woman aged 18-29 years in good health and CMV-seronegative. The sample consisted of PBMCs. The CDR3 spells CASSYRGNTEAFF. CDR3 bases: TGTGCCAGCAGCTACAGGGGAAACACTGAAGCTTTCTTT.